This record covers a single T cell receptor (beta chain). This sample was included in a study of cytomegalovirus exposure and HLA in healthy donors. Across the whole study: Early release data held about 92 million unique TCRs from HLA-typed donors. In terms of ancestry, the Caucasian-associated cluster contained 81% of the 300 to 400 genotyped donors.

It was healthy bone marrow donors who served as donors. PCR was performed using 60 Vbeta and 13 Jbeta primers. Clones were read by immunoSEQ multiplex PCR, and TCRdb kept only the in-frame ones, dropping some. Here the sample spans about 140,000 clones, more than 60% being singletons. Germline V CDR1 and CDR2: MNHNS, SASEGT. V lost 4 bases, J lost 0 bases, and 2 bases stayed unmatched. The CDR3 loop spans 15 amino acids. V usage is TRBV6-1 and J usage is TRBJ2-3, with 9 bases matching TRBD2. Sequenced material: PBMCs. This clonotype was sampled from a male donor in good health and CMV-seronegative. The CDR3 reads CASSALAGSTDTQYF. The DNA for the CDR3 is TGTGCCAGCAGTGCGCTAGCGGGGAGCACAGATACGCAGTATTTT.